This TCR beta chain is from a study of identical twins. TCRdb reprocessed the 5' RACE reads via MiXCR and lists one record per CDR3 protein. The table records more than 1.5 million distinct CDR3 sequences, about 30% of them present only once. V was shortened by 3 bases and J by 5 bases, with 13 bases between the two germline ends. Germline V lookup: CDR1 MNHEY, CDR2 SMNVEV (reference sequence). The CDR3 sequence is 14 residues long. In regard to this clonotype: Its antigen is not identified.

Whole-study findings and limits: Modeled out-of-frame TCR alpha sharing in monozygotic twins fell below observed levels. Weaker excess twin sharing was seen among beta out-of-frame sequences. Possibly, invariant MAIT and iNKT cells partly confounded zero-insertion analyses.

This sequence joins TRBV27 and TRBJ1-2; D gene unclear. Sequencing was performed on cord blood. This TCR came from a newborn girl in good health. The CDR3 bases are TGTGCCAGCAGTTTTAGTCCCGGAGGGTATGGCTACACCTTC. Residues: CASSFSPGGYGYTF.